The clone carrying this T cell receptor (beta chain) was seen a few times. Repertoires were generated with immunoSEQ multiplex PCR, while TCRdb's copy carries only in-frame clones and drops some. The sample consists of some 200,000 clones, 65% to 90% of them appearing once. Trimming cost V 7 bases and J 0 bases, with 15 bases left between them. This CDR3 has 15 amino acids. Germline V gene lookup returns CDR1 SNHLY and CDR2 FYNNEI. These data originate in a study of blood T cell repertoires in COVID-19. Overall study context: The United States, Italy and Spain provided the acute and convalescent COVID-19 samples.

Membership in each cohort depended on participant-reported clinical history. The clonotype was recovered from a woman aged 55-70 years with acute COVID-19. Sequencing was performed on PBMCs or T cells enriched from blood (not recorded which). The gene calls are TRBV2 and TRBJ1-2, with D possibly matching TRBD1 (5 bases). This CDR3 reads CASKGADTTNYGYTF. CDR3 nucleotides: TGTGCCAGCAAAGGGGCAGATACTACTAACTATGGCTACACCTTC.